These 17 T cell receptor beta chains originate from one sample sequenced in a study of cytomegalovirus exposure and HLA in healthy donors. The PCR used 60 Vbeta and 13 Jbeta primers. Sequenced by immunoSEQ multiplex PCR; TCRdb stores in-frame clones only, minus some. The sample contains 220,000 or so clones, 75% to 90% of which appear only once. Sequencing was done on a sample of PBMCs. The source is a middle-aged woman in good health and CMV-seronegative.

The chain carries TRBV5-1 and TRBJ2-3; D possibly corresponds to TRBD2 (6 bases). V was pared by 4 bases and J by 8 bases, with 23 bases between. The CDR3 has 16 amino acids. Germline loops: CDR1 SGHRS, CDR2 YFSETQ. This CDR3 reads CASSPVGGGYRGTQYF. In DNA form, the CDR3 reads TGCGCCAGCAGCCCCGTCGGGGGTGGATATAGGGGTACGCAGTATTTT.

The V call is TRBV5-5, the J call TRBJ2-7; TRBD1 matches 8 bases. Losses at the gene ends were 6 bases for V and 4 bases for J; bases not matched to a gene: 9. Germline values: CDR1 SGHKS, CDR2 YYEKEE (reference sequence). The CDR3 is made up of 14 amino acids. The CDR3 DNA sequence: TGTGCCAGCACCTTCGTGACAGGGGTGTACGAGCAGTACTTC. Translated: CASTFVTGVYEQYF.

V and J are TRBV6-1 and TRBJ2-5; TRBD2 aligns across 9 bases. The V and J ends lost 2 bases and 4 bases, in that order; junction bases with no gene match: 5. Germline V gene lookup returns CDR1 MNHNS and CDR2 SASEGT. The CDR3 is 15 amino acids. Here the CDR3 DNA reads TGTGCCAGCAGTGAACTGGGCGGGAGGGGAGAGACCCAGTACTTC. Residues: CASSELGGRGETQYF.

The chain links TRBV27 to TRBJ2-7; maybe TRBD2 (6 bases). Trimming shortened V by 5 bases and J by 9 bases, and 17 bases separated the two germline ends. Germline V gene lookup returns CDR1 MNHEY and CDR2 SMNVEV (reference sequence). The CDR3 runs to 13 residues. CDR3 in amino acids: CASSPTWMGGQYF. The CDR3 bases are TGTGCCAGCAGTCCTACTTGGATGGGAGGGCAGTACTTC.

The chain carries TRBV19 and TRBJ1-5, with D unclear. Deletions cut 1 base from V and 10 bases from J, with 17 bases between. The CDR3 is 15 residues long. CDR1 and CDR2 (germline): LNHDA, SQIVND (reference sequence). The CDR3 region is CASSIVPGIPHPQHF. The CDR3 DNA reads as TGTGCCAGTAGTATAGTACCGGGGATACCTCATCCCCAGCATTTT. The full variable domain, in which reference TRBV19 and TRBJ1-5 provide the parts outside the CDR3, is DGGITQSPKYLFRKEGQNVTLSCEQNLNHDAMYWYRQDPGQGLRLIYYSQIVNDFQKGDIAEGYSVSREKKESFPLTVTSAQKNPTAFYLCASSIVPGIPHPQHFGDGTRLSIL.

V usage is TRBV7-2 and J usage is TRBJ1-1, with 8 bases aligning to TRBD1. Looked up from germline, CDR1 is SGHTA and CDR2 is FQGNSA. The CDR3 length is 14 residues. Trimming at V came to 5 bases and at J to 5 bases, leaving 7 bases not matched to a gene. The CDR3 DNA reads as TGTGCCAGCAGCGAGACAGGGGTTAATACTGAAGCTTTCTTT. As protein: CASSETGVNTEAFF.

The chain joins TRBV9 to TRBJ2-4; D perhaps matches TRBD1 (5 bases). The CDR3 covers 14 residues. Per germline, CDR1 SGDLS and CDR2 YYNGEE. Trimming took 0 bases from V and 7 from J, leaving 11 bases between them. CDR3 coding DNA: TGTGCCAGCAGCGTAGGCCAGGGAATGAACATTCAGTACTTC. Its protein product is CASSVGQGMNIQYF.

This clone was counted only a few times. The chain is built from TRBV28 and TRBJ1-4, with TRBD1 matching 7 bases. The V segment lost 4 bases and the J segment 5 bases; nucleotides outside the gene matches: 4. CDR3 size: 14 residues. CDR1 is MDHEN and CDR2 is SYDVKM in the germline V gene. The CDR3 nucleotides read TGTGCCAGCAGTTCGGGACAGATGAATGAAAAACTGTTTTTT. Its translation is CASSSGQMNEKLFF.

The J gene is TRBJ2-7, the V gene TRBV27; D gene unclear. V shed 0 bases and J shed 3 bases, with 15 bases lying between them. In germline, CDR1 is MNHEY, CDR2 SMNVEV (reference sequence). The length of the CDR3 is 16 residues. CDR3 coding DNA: TGTGCCAGCAGTTTATCGGCAGGCCTTACATACTACGAGCAGTACTTC. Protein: CASSLSAGLTYYEQYF.

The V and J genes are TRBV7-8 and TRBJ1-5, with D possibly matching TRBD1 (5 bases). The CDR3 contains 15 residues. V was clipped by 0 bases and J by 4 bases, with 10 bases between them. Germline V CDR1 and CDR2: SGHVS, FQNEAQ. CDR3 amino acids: CASSLAGAGNQPQHF. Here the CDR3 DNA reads TGTGCCAGCAGCTTAGCAGGGGCCGGGAATCAGCCCCAGCATTTT.

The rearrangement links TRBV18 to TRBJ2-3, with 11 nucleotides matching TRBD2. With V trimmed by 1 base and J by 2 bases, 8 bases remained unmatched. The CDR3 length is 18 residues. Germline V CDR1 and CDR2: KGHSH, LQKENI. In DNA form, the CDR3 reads TGTGCCAGCTCACCACAGATGGGACTAGCGGTCGACACAGATACGCAGTATTTT. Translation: CASSPQMGLAVDTDTQYF.

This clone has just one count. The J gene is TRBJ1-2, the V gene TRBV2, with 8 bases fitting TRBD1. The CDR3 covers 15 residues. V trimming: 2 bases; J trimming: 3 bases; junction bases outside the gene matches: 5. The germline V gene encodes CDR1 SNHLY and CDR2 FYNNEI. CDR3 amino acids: CASSETGGVHYGYTF. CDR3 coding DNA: TGTGCCAGCAGTGAAACAGGGGGAGTTCACTATGGCTACACCTTC.

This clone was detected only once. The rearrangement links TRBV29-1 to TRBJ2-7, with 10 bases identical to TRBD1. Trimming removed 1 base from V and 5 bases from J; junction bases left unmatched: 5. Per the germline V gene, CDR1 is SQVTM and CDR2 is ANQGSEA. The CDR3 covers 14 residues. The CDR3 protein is CSVEVTGGAHEQYF. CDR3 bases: TGCAGCGTTGAAGTGACAGGGGGCGCCCACGAGCAGTACTTC.

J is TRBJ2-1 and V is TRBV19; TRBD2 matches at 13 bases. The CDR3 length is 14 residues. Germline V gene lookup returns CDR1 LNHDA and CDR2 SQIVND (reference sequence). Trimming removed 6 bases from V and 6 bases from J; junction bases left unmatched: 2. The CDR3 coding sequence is TGTGCCAGTAGCCGACTAGCGGGAGGCAATGAGCAGTTCTTC. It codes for CASSRLAGGNEQFF.

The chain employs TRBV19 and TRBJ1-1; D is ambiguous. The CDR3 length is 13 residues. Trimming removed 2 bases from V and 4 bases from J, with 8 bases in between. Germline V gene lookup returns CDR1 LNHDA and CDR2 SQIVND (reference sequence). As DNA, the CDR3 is TGTGCCAGTAGTATATATCCCTTCACTGAAGCTTTCTTT. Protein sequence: CASSIYPFTEAFF.

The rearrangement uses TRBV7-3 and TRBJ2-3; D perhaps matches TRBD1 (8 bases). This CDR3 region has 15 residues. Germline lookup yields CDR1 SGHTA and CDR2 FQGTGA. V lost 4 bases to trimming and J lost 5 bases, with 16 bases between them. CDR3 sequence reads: CASSYRTGRGDTQYF. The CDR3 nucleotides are TGTGCCAGCAGCTACCGGACAGGGAGGGGAGATACGCAGTATTTT.

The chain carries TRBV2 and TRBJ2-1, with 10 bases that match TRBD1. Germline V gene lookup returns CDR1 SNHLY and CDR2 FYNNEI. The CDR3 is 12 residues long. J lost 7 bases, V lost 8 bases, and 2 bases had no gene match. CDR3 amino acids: CASQGQGNEQFF. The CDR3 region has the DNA TGTGCCAGCCAGGGACAGGGGAATGAGCAGTTCTTC.